This T cell receptor (beta chain) was obtained from a study of blood T cells in healthy people across ages. This CDR3 is 14 amino acids long. Trimming cost V 0 bases and J 9 bases, with 15 bases left between them. The V gene's germline CDR1 is DFQATT and CDR2 SNEGSKA (reference sequence). PCR was performed a second time for roughly 6 to 12 cycles using a sample-barcoded 5' primer and a J-beta primer mix. Sequencing of every sample gave 3 million or more CDR3-containing paired-end reads. TCRdb passed the 5' RACE reads through MiXCR, listing each CDR3 protein once. The table shows roughly 800,000 distinct CDR3 sequences, with about 55% occurring only once.

The sequence derives from a man older than 75 in good health. The chain uses TRBV20-1 and TRBJ2-4, with a possible D match to TRBD1 (6 bases). Material: blood. CDR3 coding DNA: TGCAGTGCTAGAGATTGGGACAATCTGGGCATTCAGTACTTC. This sequence encodes CSARDWDNLGIQYF.